The next 19 T cell receptor beta chains were all read from a single sample in a study of blood T cell repertoires in COVID-19. TCRdb keeps only in-frame clones here, not all; method: immunoSEQ multiplex PCR. Here the sample spans approximately 470,000 clones, approximately 86% being singletons. The sequenced sample consisted of PBMCs or T cells enriched from blood (not recorded which). The receptor set was obtained from a woman aged 18 to 35 who had recovered from COVID-19.

A single count supports this clone. V gene TRBV2 combines with J gene TRBJ2-2; TRBD1 matches 9 bases. V lost 5 bases to trimming and J lost 1 base; unmatched junction nucleotides: 5. Germline loops: CDR1 SNHLY, CDR2 FYNNEI. The CDR3 spans 16 residues. The CDR3: CASSIGQGMNTGELFF. The CDR3 nucleotides read TGTGCCAGCAGTATAGGACAGGGGATGAACACCGGGGAGCTGTTTTTT.

This clone has just one count. The chain recombines TRBV6-5 with TRBJ1-2, with 8 bases matching TRBD1. The germline V gene has CDR1 MNHEY and CDR2 SVGAGI. The V segment lost 7 bases and the J segment 8 bases; nucleotides outside the gene matches: 12. The length of the CDR3 is 14 residues. CDR3 in amino acids: CASTPATGGRGYTF. CDR3 DNA: TGTGCCAGCACCCCGGCCACAGGGGGACGGGGCTACACCTTC.

V is TRBV5-5 and J is TRBJ1-1; TRBD1 matches 10 bases. Trimming cost V 3 bases and J 11 bases; bases outside gene matches: 13. Germline CDR1 SGHKS, CDR2 YYEKEE (reference sequence). This CDR3 has 15 residues. CDR3 loop: CASSSPTGTGDSAFF. Written as DNA, the CDR3 is TGTGCCAGCAGCTCCCCCACCGGGACAGGGGACTCGGCTTTCTTT.

This chain connects TRBV4-1 to TRBJ1-2; unclear D gene. CDR3 size: 13 residues. Germline V CDR1 and CDR2: MGHRA, YSYEKL. Between the trimmed V and J ends, which lost 4 bases and 2 bases, there was a span of 8 bases. CDR3 loop: CASSPQINYGYTF. The CDR3 coding sequence is TGCGCCAGCAGCCCGCAGATCAACTATGGCTACACCTTC.

A few counts support this clone. This chain joins TRBV10-3 and TRBJ2-1; TRBD1 is a possible D gene (6 bases). The CDR3 sequence is 15 residues long. Trimming took off 3 bases at V and 0 bases at J, with 9 bases between the two ends. Germline CDR1 is ENHRY and CDR2 is SYGVKD. The DNA for the CDR3 is TGTGCCATCAGTGACATACAGGGCTCCTACAATGAGCAGTTCTTC. Protein product: CAISDIQGSYNEQFF.

The gene calls are TRBV11-1 and TRBJ1-1; tentatively, D is TRBD1 (6 bases). The CDR3 is 15 residues long. Between the trimmed V and J ends, which lost 4 bases and 4 bases, there was a span of 16 bases. Germline CDR1 and CDR2: SGHAT and FQDESV (reference sequence). The CDR3 is CASSSYRERGTEAFF. In nucleotides, the CDR3 is TGTGCCAGCAGCTCATACAGGGAAAGGGGCACTGAAGCTTTCTTT.

A few counts support this clone. V and J are TRBV3-1 (or the pseudogene TRBV3-2) and TRBJ2-1, with D unclear. The V end was cut by 1 base, the J end by 8 bases, with 12 bases between. Germline V gene sequence: CDR1 LGHDT, CDR2 YNNKEL (reference sequence). The CDR3 sequence is 14 residues long. In DNA, the CDR3 is TGTGCCAGCAGCCAAGTAAATAGCATCGATGAGCAGTTCTTC. It encodes CASSQVNSIDEQFF.

The J gene is TRBJ1-1, the V gene TRBV2, with 8 bases aligning to TRBD1. The CDR3 consists of 14 residues. In germline, CDR1 is SNHLY, CDR2 FYNNEI. V trimming: 2 bases; J trimming: 4 bases; junction bases outside the gene matches: 3. This chain's CDR3 is CASSEQGAGTEAFF. In nucleotides, the CDR3 is TGTGCCAGCAGTGAACAGGGGGCGGGCACTGAAGCTTTCTTT.

The chain joins TRBV4-1 to TRBJ1-2; 8 nucleotides match TRBD1. Germline-derived CDR1 and CDR2 are MGHRA and YSYEKL. This CDR3 spans 14 amino acids. V lost 1 base, J lost 7 bases, and 5 bases stayed unmatched. Written as DNA, the CDR3 is TGCGCCAGCAGCCAAGCGGACAGGGTAGGTGGCTACACCTTC. The encoded protein is CASSQADRVGGYTF.

The CDR3: CASRGGPPSYGYTF. The CDR3, as DNA: TGTGCCAGCAGGGGGGGGCCGCCGTCCTATGGCTACACCTTC. This chain uses TRBV6-5 with TRBJ1-2; a possible D gene is TRBD1 (6 bases). Trimming cost V 6 bases and J 4 bases, with 15 bases left between them. From germline, CDR1 is MNHEY and CDR2 SVGAGI. The CDR3 sequence is 14 residues long.

CDR3 sequence reads: CASRDDRVSGNTIYF. CDR3 in DNA: TGTGCCAGCAGGGACGACAGAGTTTCTGGAAACACCATATATTTT. The genes are TRBV6-5 and TRBJ1-3; TRBD1 might be the D (5 bases). Trimming shortened V by 6 bases and J by 1 base, and 13 bases separated the two germline ends. Germline loops: CDR1 MNHEY, CDR2 SVGAGI. This CDR3 is built from 15 residues.

The V and J genes are TRBV11-2 and TRBJ2-3; 8 bases are shared with TRBD2. Trimming at V came to 4 bases and at J to 3 bases, leaving 3 bases not matched to a gene. CDR3 length: 14 amino acids. In germline, CDR1 is SGHAT, CDR2 FQNNGV. DNA for the CDR3: TGTGCCAGCAGCTCCAGCGGGGGAACAGATACGCAGTATTTT. The encoded protein is CASSSSGGTDTQYF.

This chain uses TRBV7-8 with TRBJ1-1, with 7 nucleotides matching TRBD1. The junction had 6 bases not matched to a gene; V was cut back by 5 bases and J by 6 bases. Germline lookup yields CDR1 SGHVS and CDR2 FQNEAQ. The CDR3 runs 13 residues. The CDR3 reads CASSARQGAEAFF. The CDR3 DNA follows: TGTGCCAGCAGCGCTCGACAGGGCGCTGAAGCTTTCTTT.

The J gene is TRBJ2-7, the V gene TRBV27; 12 bases align to TRBD2. Germline-derived CDR1 and CDR2 are MNHEY and SMNVEV (reference sequence). J gave up 3 bases and V 3 bases, and 3 bases lay outside the gene matches. This CDR3 region has 15 residues. CDR3 DNA sequence: TGTGCCAGCAGTTTGGGACTAGCGGGTGTCTACGAGCAGTACTTC. Translated, it gives CASSLGLAGVYEQYF.

The chain combines TRBV3-1 (or the pseudogene TRBV3-2) with TRBJ1-4, with D perhaps TRBD1 (5 bases). With 4 bases removed from V and 4 bases from J, the gap between germline ends came to 13 bases. From germline, CDR1 is LGHDT and CDR2 YNNKEL (reference sequence). The CDR3 has 15 amino acids. The CDR3 loop is CASSLSRGGNEKLFF. CDR3 DNA: TGTGCCAGCAGCCTTAGTAGGGGAGGTAATGAAAAACTGTTTTTT.

This chain connects TRBV28 to TRBJ1-3, with 11 bases that match TRBD1. The V gene end was trimmed by 8 bases and the J gene end by 3 bases; junction bases not matched to a gene: 6. This CDR3 has 15 residues. CDR1 is MDHEN and CDR2 is SYDVKM in the germline V gene. This chain's CDR3 is CASRTGGAGGNTIYF. In DNA form, the CDR3 reads TGTGCCAGCCGGACAGGGGGCGCTGGTGGAAACACCATATATTTT.

The count of this clone is one. The chain recombines TRBV28 with TRBJ1-3; tentatively, D is TRBD1 (5 bases). CDR1 is MDHEN and CDR2 is SYDVKM in the germline V gene. The CDR3 has 16 amino acids. V dropped 7 bases and J dropped 0 bases, with 16 bases sitting between them. CDR3 amino acids: CASTSSLRGSGNTIYF. In nucleotides, the CDR3 is TGTGCCAGCACCTCGTCCTTAAGGGGCTCTGGAAACACCATATATTTT.

The chain is built from TRBV18 and TRBJ1-4, with 7 bases identical to TRBD1. The V and J ends lost 6 bases and 8 bases, in that order; junction bases with no gene match: 9. Per germline, CDR1 KGHSH and CDR2 LQKENI. The CDR3 runs to 14 residues. The CDR3 nucleotides are TGTGCCAGCTCCGGGACAGCCTCGGAGGAAAAACTGTTTTTT. It specifies CASSGTASEEKLFF.

V and J are TRBV2 and TRBJ2-3; 9 bases agree with TRBD2. Germline CDR1 is SNHLY and CDR2 is FYNNEI. CDR3 size: 23 residues. V was pared by 4 bases and J by 0 bases, with 26 bases of the junction left unmatched. For the CDR3, the DNA is TGTGCCAGCAGTGCGCTGGTGGGAAGCCTGAGCCTTTCTCTAGCGGGGAGCACAGATACGCAGTATTTT. This encodes CASSALVGSLSLSLAGSTDTQYF.